Each of the 13 T cell receptor beta chains below was sequenced from the same sample in a study of beta chain features in type 1 diabetes. General study results and limits: Within each of all four CD4+ subsets, Type 1 diabetes patients had TCRB CDR3s that were moderately but significantly shorter.

Investigators reverse transcribed all isolated RNA, so they sequenced expressed TCRB transcripts. The repertoire was sequenced with immunoSEQ multiplex PCR; TCRdb's copy has only in-frame clones and lacks some. The sample lists 500,000 to 850,000 clones, about 14% seen once, with 0.03% to 0.04% in the top ten. No antigen has been identified for these receptors. The sample comprised naive CD4+ T cells from blood. The receptors here all came from a man between 18 and 35 years old with type 1 diabetes.

There are a few counts of this clone. The chain uses TRBV7-9 and TRBJ1-2; D perhaps matches TRBD1 (6 bases). The CDR3 extends over 15 amino acids. V lost 5 bases to trimming and J lost 2 bases, with 15 bases between them. Germline V lookup: CDR1 SEHNR, CDR2 FQNEAQ (reference sequence). The CDR3 coding sequence is TGTGCCAGCAGCCCCCCATCGCAGGGGAACTATGGCTACACCTTC. This encodes CASSPPSQGNYGYTF.

This clone was detected only a few times. The chain recombines TRBV29-1 with TRBJ2-6; TRBD1 matches 9 bases. The CDR3 sequence is 15 residues long. Germline CDR1 reads SQVTM; CDR2 reads ANQGSEA. V lost 7 bases and J lost 4; bases outside the gene matches: 8. The CDR3 region has the DNA TGCAGCGCCCGGGGACAGGGCTCCGGGGCCAACGTCCTGACTTTC. Protein: CSARGQGSGANVLTF.

The rearrangement links TRBV29-1 to TRBJ1-1, with D maybe TRBD1 (5 bases). The CDR3 sequence is 12 residues long. Germline CDR1 and CDR2: SQVTM and ANQGSEA. The ends were cut back, 6 bases at V and 0 bases at J, with 8 bases in the middle. The CDR3 nucleotides are TGCAGCGTACGACAGCTGAACACTGAAGCTTTCTTT. Residues: CSVRQLNTEAFF.

This chain joins TRBV10-3 and TRBJ1-2; TRBD1 might be the D (5 bases). Germline CDR1 reads ENHRY; CDR2 reads SYGVKD. This CDR3 spans 15 amino acids. The ends were cut back, 4 bases at V and 4 bases at J, with 16 bases in the middle. CDR3 sequence: CAISARGEGSYGYTF. In DNA, the CDR3 is TGTGCCATCAGTGCGCGAGGGGAGGGATCCTATGGCTACACCTTC.

The chain employs TRBV6-1 and TRBJ1-1; D not certain. The CDR3 has 14 amino acids. Germline V gives CDR1 MNHNS, CDR2 SASEGT. V was pared by 2 bases and J by 2 bases, with 9 bases between. The CDR3 here is CASSELVANTEAFF. The CDR3 coding sequence is TGTGCCAGCAGTGAATTGGTAGCTAACACTGAAGCTTTCTTT.

This clone was found a few times. This rearrangement joins TRBV4-1 to TRBJ1-5; D not certain. Trimming removed 4 bases from V and 5 bases from J, with 18 bases in between. Germline CDR1 is MGHRA and CDR2 is YSYEKL. CDR3 length: 16 amino acids. The DNA for the CDR3 is TGCGCCAGCAGCCGCGCACTCCAGATAGGAGATCAGCCCCAGCATTTT. This codes for CASSRALQIGDQPQHF.

The chain recombines TRBV7-9 with TRBJ2-5; the match to TRBD1 covers 7 bases. Trimming removed 5 bases from V and 4 bases from J; junction bases left unmatched: 1. Germline V gives CDR1 SEHNR, CDR2 FQNEAQ (reference sequence). The CDR3 runs to 12 residues. CDR3 in DNA: TGTGCCAGCAGCCGGACAGGAGAGACCCAGTACTTC. Translating gives CASSRTGETQYF.

A remark on this clone: Other DNA sequences in the same sample also yield this CDR3. The chain combines TRBV14 with TRBJ1-5; D is undetermined. CDR1 is SGHDN, CDR2 FVKESK, per germline. The CDR3 has 13 amino acids. Trimming stripped 0 bases from V and 6 bases from J, with 6 bases between. The CDR3 protein is CASSQDLRQPQHF. As DNA, the CDR3 is TGTGCCAGCAGCCAAGATTTACGTCAGCCCCAGCATTTT. The full variable domain, in which reference TRBV14 and TRBJ1-5 provide the parts outside the CDR3, is EAGVTQFPSHSVIEKGQTVTLRCDPISGHDNLYWYRRVMGKEIKFLLHFVKESKQDESGMPNNRFLAERTGGTYSTLKVQPAELEDSGVYFCASSQDLRQPQHFGDGTRLSIL.

This clone was counted a few times. This chain uses TRBV7-9 with TRBJ2-1; D gene ambiguous. CDR1 and CDR2 from the germline V gene are SEHNR and FQNEAQ (reference sequence). Trimming left V 5 bases short and J 0 bases short, with 11 bases between. The CDR3 is 15 amino acids. The CDR3 DNA follows: TGTGCCAGCAGCCCAGGTATCAGCTCCTACAATGAGCAGTTCTTC. Protein product: CASSPGISSYNEQFF.

The chain links TRBV29-1 to TRBJ1-1; D not resolved. Germline CDR1 and CDR2: SQVTM and ANQGSEA. The CDR3 loop spans 14 amino acids. The V end was cut by 4 bases, the J end by 1 base, with 13 bases between. The CDR3 region is CSVGVSGGNTEAFF. CDR3 nucleotides: TGCAGCGTTGGGGTCTCAGGAGGGAACACTGAAGCTTTCTTT. Supplemented by reference TRBV29-1 and TRBJ1-1, the full variable domain reads SAVISQKPSRDICQRGTSLTIQCQVDSQVTMMFWYRQQPGQSLTLIATANQGSEATYESGFVIDKFPISRPNLTFSTLTVSNMSPEDSSIYLCSVGVSGGNTEAFFGQGTRLTVV.

The rearrangement joins TRBV4-2 to TRBJ2-5, with a tentative D call TRBD1 (6 bases). V was pared by 4 bases and J by 5 bases, with 23 bases between. Germline CDR1 LGHNA, CDR2 YNFKEQ. The CDR3 covers 17 residues. CDR3 loop: CASSPSGHGGAVETQYF. The CDR3 bases are TGTGCCAGCAGCCCAAGTGGGCATGGGGGCGCGGTGGAGACCCAGTACTTC.

V is TRBV9 and J is TRBJ2-7, with D perhaps TRBD2 (6 bases). The CDR3 has 14 amino acids. Trimming pared 3 bases from V and 3 bases from J, leaving 13 bases between. Germline CDR1 is SGDLS and CDR2 is YYNGEE. CDR3 sequence: CASSGGVANYEQYF. Here the CDR3 DNA reads TGTGCCAGCAGCGGCGGGGTGGCGAACTACGAGCAGTACTTC.

This clone was seen only a few times. This sequence joins TRBV5-1 and TRBJ2-5; 10 bases line up with TRBD2. Germline V CDR1 and CDR2: SGHRS, YFSETQ. V was clipped by 3 bases and J by 5 bases; unmatched bases: 10. The CDR3 totals 16 residues. CDR3 bases: TGCGCCAGCAGCTCAGGACTAGCGGCCCAAGAGGAGACCCAGTACTTC. It specifies CASSSGLAAQEETQYF.